Included here is one TCR beta chain sequence, with context. The antigen is undetermined. The entry originates in a study of OX40 agonist ivuxolimab in advanced cancers. In the study overall: Patients were treated with ivuxolimab, an agonistic anti-OX40 (CD134) antibody. Study observations and caveats: There was clonal expansion of CD4+ and CD8+ blood T cells by week 6 at 0.1 to 3.0 mg/kg. In CD8+ T cells, expanded clones were on average more numerous than in CD4+.

The assay was immunoSEQ multiplex PCR, and TCRdb's table has in-frame clones only and misses some. This table has some 70,000 clones, 75% to 95% appearing once. V gave up 7 bases and J gave up 2 bases; unmatched junction bases: 4. This CDR3 has 15 residues. The germline CDR1 and CDR2 sequences are ENHRY and SYGVKD. The rearrangement joins TRBV10-3 to TRBJ2-6, with TRBD1 identical over 8 bases. This TCR derives from an adult with an advanced solid tumor such as melanoma, head and neck, liver or kidney cancer. Here the sequenced sample was CD4+ or CD8+ T cells sorted from blood, taken in a trial of the OX40 agonist ivuxolimab. Here the CDR3 DNA reads TGTGCCATCACTACAGGGGGGACTGGGGCCAACGTCCTGACTTTC. It encodes CAITTGGTGANVLTF.